What follows are 13 T cell receptor beta chains derived from one specimen sequenced in a study of blood T cell repertoires in COVID-19. Clones were sequenced by immunoSEQ multiplex PCR, and TCRdb holds only the in-frame ones, with some missing. The sample yields roughly 200,000 clones, about 83% seen once. The sequencing input was peripheral blood. These receptor sequences come from a woman aged 25 to 39 with COVID-19, enrolled during active disease.

This clone was seen a few times. At one of its ends the junction is not consistent with the germline gene, which may arise from a read error. The chain links TRBV7-8 to TRBJ1-2, with 7 bases aligning to TRBD1. This CDR3 comprises 16 residues. Germline V gene data show CDR1 as SGHVS and CDR2 as FQNEAQ. CDR3 amino acids: CATSREQGTLGYGYTF. CDR3 nucleotide sequence: TGTGCCACCAGCAGAGAACAGGGGACCTTAGGCTATGGCTACACCTTC.

The chain is built from TRBV7-9 and TRBJ1-1; D gene unclear. CDR3 length: 11 amino acids. Germline values: CDR1 SEHNR, CDR2 FQNEAQ (reference sequence). The V and J ends lost 5 bases and 7 bases respectively, with 8 bases between them. CDR3 amino acids: CASSGEGEAFF. The CDR3, as DNA: TGTGCCAGCAGCGGAGAGGGTGAAGCTTTCTTT.

This chain links TRBV19 with TRBJ2-2; 7 bases line up with TRBD1. J was trimmed by 6 bases and V by 7 bases; bases with no gene match: 8. Germline V lookup: CDR1 LNHDA, CDR2 SQIVND (reference sequence). CDR3 length equals 14 residues. CDR3 sequence: CASKGTESSGELFF. In DNA, the CDR3 is TGTGCCAGTAAAGGGACAGAATCTTCCGGGGAGCTGTTTTTT. The full variable domain, its missing parts supplied by reference TRBV19 and TRBJ2-2, is DGGITQSPKYLFRKEGQNVTLSCEQNLNHDAMYWYRQDPGQGLRLIYYSQIVNDFQKGDIAEGYSVSREKKESFPLTVTSAQKNPTAFYLCASKGTESSGELFFGEGSRLTVL.

The V gene is TRBV4-2, the J gene TRBJ2-7, with D possibly TRBD2 on 6 matching bases. In germline, CDR1 is LGHNA, CDR2 YNFKEQ. Trimming stripped 6 bases from V and 5 bases from J, with 23 bases between. The CDR3 spans 16 residues. CDR3 nucleotide sequence: TGTGCCAGCAGGCCGACCGGGGCATCCACGGGAGACGAGCAGTACTTC. Amino acids: CASRPTGASTGDEQYF.

Here the CDR3 DNA reads TGCAGTGCTAGTCTGGGCGCAGGGGCTATGAACACTGAAGCTTTCTTT. Protein product: CSASLGAGAMNTEAFF. The rearrangement joins TRBV20-1 to TRBJ1-1; a weak D match, TRBD1 (6 bases). Germline V CDR1 and CDR2: DFQATT, SNEGSKA (reference sequence). Trimming removed 3 bases from V and 0 bases from J, with 17 bases in between. There are 16 residues in the CDR3.

The chain links TRBV28 to TRBJ1-2; 7 nucleotides align to TRBD1. There are 12 residues in the CDR3. V dropped 3 bases and J dropped 12; count of bases not matched to a gene: 7. Germline CDR1 reads MDHEN; CDR2 reads SYDVKM. The CDR3 sequence: CASSLDRQGDTF. CDR3 DNA sequence: TGTGCCAGCAGTTTGGACAGACAGGGCGACACCTTC.

On this clone itself: The sample contains more than one DNA sequence encoding this CDR3. The V call is TRBV30, the J call TRBJ1-1, with D tentatively TRBD1 (6 bases). The CDR3 runs to 13 residues. V lost 0 bases and J lost 5, with 10 bases in between. CDR1 and CDR2 from the germline V gene are GTSNPN and SVGIG (reference sequence). CDR3 coding DNA: TGTGCCTGGAGTGTAGGGGGGGGAACTGAAGCTTTCTTT. Protein product: CAWSVGGGTEAFF. The whole variable domain, remainder taken from reference TRBV30 and TRBJ1-1, is SQTIHQWPATLVQPVGSPLSLECTVEGTSNPNLYWYRQAAGRGLQLLFYSVGIGQISSEVPQNLSASRPQDRQFILSSKKLLLSDSGFYLCAWSVGGGTEAFFGQGTRLTVV.

The CDR3 DNA follows: TGTGCCAGCAGGTCAGGGAACACTGAAGCTTTCTTT. Its protein is CASRSGNTEAFF. The chain employs TRBV6-5 and TRBJ1-1; D remains ambiguous. CDR3 length: 12 amino acids. V shed 6 bases and J shed 1 base, with 6 bases lying between them. Germline lookup yields CDR1 MNHEY and CDR2 SVGAGI.

This chain joins TRBV20-1 and TRBJ2-1, with 10 bases fitting TRBD2. This CDR3 contains 16 residues. V shed 3 bases and J 5 bases; nucleotides not matched to a gene: 10. Germline CDR1 and CDR2: DFQATT and SNEGSKA (reference sequence). The DNA for the CDR3 is TGCAGTGCTAGTGGGGCTAGCGGGAGCCTAAACAATGAGCAGTTCTTC. As protein: CSASGASGSLNNEQFF.

The V gene is TRBV6-4, the J gene TRBJ2-1; 10 bases fit TRBD2. CDR3 length equals 15 residues. V trimming: 3 bases; J trimming: 9 bases; junction bases outside the gene matches: 8. Germline V gene sequence: CDR1 MRHNA, CDR2 SNTAGT. The CDR3 is CASSEEAGGSGEQFF. CDR3 coding DNA: TGTGCCAGCAGTGAGGAAGCGGGAGGGTCAGGTGAGCAGTTCTTC.

The CDR3 DNA sequence: TGTGCCAGCAGACAGACAGTAGCTGGAAACACCATATATTTT. It codes for CASRQTVAGNTIYF. The chain recombines TRBV5-6 with TRBJ1-3; possibly TRBD1 for D (5 bases). V shed 5 bases and J shed 2 bases, with 11 bases lying between them. The CDR3 loop spans 14 amino acids. In germline, CDR1 is SGHDT, CDR2 YYEEEE.

The V and J genes are TRBV9 and TRBJ2-2; the match to TRBD1 covers 7 bases. V shed 0 bases, J shed 1 base, and the junction held 0 bases outside the gene matches. The CDR3 spans 15 residues. Germline V gene lookup returns CDR1 SGDLS and CDR2 YYNGEE. The CDR3, as DNA: TGTGCCAGCAGCGTAGGGACAGGGAACACCGGGGAGCTGTTTTTT. The encoded protein is CASSVGTGNTGELFF.

The DNA of the CDR3 is TGTGCCAGCAGTTCCGGAGTTAACTATGGCTACACCTTC. Protein product: CASSSGVNYGYTF. The chain uses TRBV12-3 or TRBV12-4 and TRBJ1-2; D remains unclear. The CDR3 length is 13 residues. V lost 4 bases and J 1 base, leaving 7 bases between the germline ends.